The following is a T cell receptor (beta chain) sequence with its context. Its antigen remains unknown. The data originate from a study of T cells in localized non-small cell lung cancer. Overall study results and limits: The greatest T cell clonality was found in uninvolved adjacent lung (higher than in tumor). Median detection of top 100 tumor clones in adjacent lung was over 45 clones.

Libraries were prepared by immunoSEQ multiplex PCR; TCRdb keeps only in-frame clonotypes and omits some of them. The sample consists of thousands of clones, 28% of them appearing once. The material sequenced was lung tumor tissue, taken before any cancer treatment. The sequence derives from a female donor over 55 with stage II squamous cell lung carcinoma.

The CDR3 sequence is CASSSTVTPYSNQPQHF. CDR3 coding DNA: TGTGCCAGCAGTTCTACAGTGACCCCTTATAGCAATCAGCCCCAGCATTTT. V is TRBV6-8 and J is TRBJ1-5; D gene ambiguous. CDR1 and CDR2 from the germline V gene are MNHGY and SAAAGT. This CDR3 has 17 residues. The V and J ends lost 4 bases and 0 bases respectively, with 16 bases between them.